This T cell receptor (beta chain) derives from a study of blood T cell repertoires in COVID-19. Study context: Acute-phase and convalescent COVID-19 samples originated in the United States, Italy and Spain. PBMCs, B-cell-depleted T cells, or T cells provided the cDNA or gDNA that made up the material.

A few counts support this clone. Original handling: Estimated nucleated cell counts came from reference gene primer amplification. The assay was immunoSEQ multiplex PCR, and TCRdb's table has in-frame clones only and misses some. That table furnishes V, J and clone size, whereas the DNA furnished D and trimming. The profile shows about 24,000 clones, approximately 72% of them singletons. In germline, CDR1 is SGHDT, CDR2 YYEEEE. The CDR3 runs 15 residues. V was pared by 3 bases and J by 10 bases, with 17 bases between. The rearrangement joins TRBV5-6 to TRBJ1-6; possible D gene TRBD1, 5 bases. The sample was peripheral blood. The TCR originated in a woman of 80 years or more with acute or convalescent COVID-19. CDR3 coding DNA: TGTGCCAGCAGCTCTTTTCAGGGTTTAGGATCACCCCTCCACTTT. It codes for CASSSFQGLGSPLHF.